Sequencing of this T cell receptor (beta chain) was carried out in a study of response to subunit inactivated influenza vaccine. As for this clonotype: Its antigen remains unidentified.

MiXCR was run by TCRdb on the RT-PCR reads, yielding one entry per CDR3 protein. The table includes fewer than 800,000 distinct CDR3 sequences, 15% to 18% detected once. Study outcomes and limitations: Authors suggested that a seasonal influenza vaccination recruits few new T cells each time.

The CDR3 contains 17 residues. Trimming cost V 0 bases and J 3 bases, with 18 bases left between them. Germline CDR1 is SGDLS and CDR2 is YYNGEE. This sample comprised PBMCs from blood, obtained 11 to 12 days after vaccination. The chain is built from TRBV9 and TRBJ1-1; maybe TRBD1 (5 bases). This clonotype was obtained from a man aged 45-65 years who received an inactivated influenza vaccine. In DNA, the CDR3 is TGTGCCAGCAGCGTAGCGCTCGGGAGGGCAGGGCACACTGAAGCTTTCTTT. Its translation is CASSVALGRAGHTEAFF.